This entry lists 3 T cell receptor beta chains sequenced from one sample in a study of beta chain features in type 1 diabetes. Whole-study results and caveats: Moderate yet significant TCRB CDR3 shortening was seen in Type 1 diabetes patients in all four CD4+ subsets.

These receptors have no known antigen. Sequenced material consisted of expressed TCRB transcripts (all of the isolated RNA was reverse transcribed). TCRdb keeps only in-frame clones here, not all; method: immunoSEQ multiplex PCR. The repertoire consists of some 240,000 clones, with approximately 16% occurring once and the leading ten covering approximately 0.086%. Material for sequencing was naive CD4+ T cells from blood. Receptors originate from a man aged 25-45 years with type 1 diabetes.

The rearrangement joins TRBV30 to TRBJ2-6; D perhaps matches TRBD1 (6 bases). There are 14 residues in the CDR3. The germline V gene encodes CDR1 GTSNPN and CDR2 SVGIG (reference sequence). V lost 4 bases, J lost 1 base, and 8 bases lay in between. CDR3 sequence: CAWNTGSGANVLTF. The CDR3 bases are TGTGCCTGGAACACAGGGTCTGGGGCCAACGTCCTGACTTTC. Full variable domain (remainder filled in from reference TRBV30 and TRBJ2-6): SQTIHQWPATLVQPVGSPLSLECTVEGTSNPNLYWYRQAAGRGLQLLFYSVGIGQISSEVPQNLSASRPQDRQFILSSKKLLLSDSGFYLCAWNTGSGANVLTFGAGSRLTVL.

The chain recombines TRBV11-2 with TRBJ2-7; 8 positions agree with TRBD1. Germline CDR1 and CDR2: SGHAT and FQNNGV. Trimming at V came to 1 base and at J to 4 bases, leaving 3 bases not matched to a gene. The CDR3 is 14 residues long. DNA for the CDR3: TGTGCCAGCAGCTTAGCAGGGGGCAGGTACGAGCAGTACTTC. Protein sequence: CASSLAGGRYEQYF. Based on the CDR3 plus reference TRBV11-2 and TRBJ2-7, the full variable domain is EAGVAQSPRYKIIEKRQSVAFWCNPISGHATLYWYQQILGQGPKLLIQFQNNGVVDDSQLPKDRFSAERLKGVDSTLKIQPAKLEDSAVYLCASSLAGGRYEQYFGPGTRLTVT.

Only a few counts were recorded for this clone. This chain uses TRBV2 with TRBJ2-1; TRBD1 might be the D (5 bases). Germline values: CDR1 SNHLY, CDR2 FYNNEI. The V end was cut by 4 bases, the J end by 5 bases, with 9 bases between. The CDR3 consists of 13 residues. CDR3 sequence reads: CASSADRDNEQFF. The CDR3 DNA reads TGTGCCAGCAGTGCCGACAGAGACAATGAGCAGTTCTTC.